Following are 28 T cell receptor beta chains from one sample sequenced in a study of T cells after yellow fever vaccination. TCRdb ran MiXCR on the 5' RACE reads and lists one entry per CDR3 protein. Of about 47,000 distinct CDR3 sequences listed, 7.4% are singletons. This specimen was CD8+ T cells sorted from PBMCs, taken more than 14 days after the first yellow fever vaccination. These receptor sequences come from a man between 18 and 35 years old who received the YFV17D yellow fever vaccine.

This clonotype was seen at least ten times. This rearrangement joins TRBV4-1 to TRBJ2-5; 9 nucleotides line up with TRBD2. Germline loops: CDR1 MGHRA, CDR2 YSYEKL. CDR3 length: 17 residues. The ends lost 1 base at V and 0 bases at J; junction bases unmatched: 6. The CDR3 protein is CASSQVTSGRYQETQYF. DNA of the CDR3: TGCGCCAGCAGCCAAGTGACTAGCGGCAGGTACCAAGAGACCCAGTACTTC.

This clonotype was counted at least ten times. J is TRBJ2-1 and V is TRBV6-5; TRBD2 might be the D (5 bases). Trimming cost V 2 bases and J 6 bases, with 17 bases left between them. The CDR3 has 16 amino acids. Germline CDR1 reads MNHEY; CDR2 reads SVGAGI. The chain's CDR3 is CASSYDGISPSNEQFF. For the CDR3, the DNA is TGTGCCAGCAGTTACGACGGGATCAGCCCTTCCAATGAGCAGTTCTTC.

Notes on this clonotype: A much larger clone differs from this one at a single base, so this may be a read error. The J gene is TRBJ2-7, the V gene TRBV28; D is unclear. The CDR3 runs 13 residues. CDR1 is MDHEN, CDR2 SYDVKM, per germline. V dropped 3 bases and J dropped 0 bases, with 6 bases sitting between them. This chain's CDR3 is CASSFWNSYEQYV. The DNA for the CDR3 is TGTGCCAGCAGTTTCTGGAACTCCTACGAGCAGTACGTC.

This clonotype was seen repeatedly, ten times or more. The V gene is TRBV12-3 or TRBV12-4, the J gene TRBJ2-4, with 8 bases aligning to TRBD1. The CDR3 consists of 16 residues. After removal of 5 bases from V and 1 base from J, the junction contained 7 bases not matched to a gene. The CDR3 bases are TGTGCCAGCAGTCCTGACAGGGGTTCTGCCAAAAACATTCAGTACTTC. Encoded protein: CASSPDRGSAKNIQYF.

This clonotype was observed many times. This chain joins TRBV3-1 and TRBJ1-3; tentatively, D is TRBD1 (6 bases). Germline V CDR1 and CDR2: LGHDT, YNNKEL (reference sequence). V was pared by 3 bases and J by 0 bases, with 12 bases between. The CDR3 consists of 16 residues. CDR3: CASSQTGLISGNTIYF. The CDR3 DNA follows: TGTGCCAGCAGCCAGACAGGACTTATCTCTGGAAACACCATATATTTT.

This rearrangement joins TRBV5-1 to TRBJ2-1; the D is unclear. The length of the CDR3 is 13 residues. Looked up from germline, CDR1 is SGHRS and CDR2 is YFSETQ. Trimming pared 5 bases from V and 3 bases from J, leaving 9 bases between. The CDR3 nucleotides are TGCGCCAGCAGGTCCGACAACTACAATGAGCAGTTCTTC. This translates into CASRSDNYNEQFF.

This clonotype has a count of ten or more. J is TRBJ2-1 and V is TRBV5-6; D is ambiguous. The ends were cut back, 0 bases at V and 12 bases at J, with 10 bases in the middle. CDR1 is SGHDT and CDR2 is YYEEEE in the germline V gene. The CDR3 length is 12 residues. Here the CDR3 DNA reads TGTGCCAGCAGCTTGGGGTGGTTACTGCAGTTCTTC. Translating gives CASSLGWLLQFF.

Many counts were recorded for this clonotype. V gene TRBV29-1 combines with J gene TRBJ2-1; D possibly corresponds to TRBD2 (5 bases). Trimming left V 2 bases short and J 4 bases short, with 15 bases between. The germline gives CDR1 SQVTM, CDR2 ANQGSEA. CDR3 size: 15 residues. CDR3 DNA sequence: TGCAGCGTTGAAACCCCGGGGAAGGTTTACAATGAGCAGTTCTTC. Protein product: CSVETPGKVYNEQFF.

At least ten counts were recorded for this clonotype. The V call is TRBV27, the J call TRBJ1-1; 10 nucleotides agree with TRBD1. J was trimmed by 4 bases and V by 6 bases; bases with no gene match: 17. Germline CDR1 and CDR2: MNHEY and SMNVEV (reference sequence). This CDR3 spans 18 amino acids. The CDR3 region is CASSTTIRQGALGTEAFF. In nucleotides, the CDR3 is TGTGCCAGCAGCACTACCATTCGACAGGGGGCTTTGGGCACTGAAGCTTTCTTT.

There are many counts of this clonotype. The chain carries TRBV6-5 and TRBJ2-5; 11 bases match TRBD1. Trimming removed 4 bases from V and 13 bases from J; junction bases left unmatched: 8. CDR1 MNHEY and CDR2 SVGAGI come from the germline V gene. The CDR3 sequence is 13 residues long. The CDR3 loop reads CASSWTGGEVRYF. As DNA, the CDR3 is TGTGCCAGCAGTTGGACAGGGGGCGAGGTCCGGTACTTC.

The genes are TRBV5-4 and TRBJ2-3; D remains unclear. This CDR3 has 14 residues. Germline CDR1 is SGHNT and CDR2 is YYREEE (reference sequence). V lost 5 bases, J lost 6 bases, and 16 bases lay in between. CDR3 protein: CASRDENSFDTQYF. The CDR3 DNA follows: TGTGCCAGCAGGGACGAAAACAGCTTCGATACGCAGTATTTT.

Ten or more counts support this clonotype. The rearrangement joins TRBV3-1 to TRBJ2-2, with 7 bases aligning to TRBD1. This CDR3 region has 16 residues. CDR1 and CDR2 from the germline V gene are LGHDT and YNNKEL (reference sequence). The trim removed 2 bases at V and 6 bases at J, leaving 9 bases unmatched. CDR3 sequence reads: CASSQSAGGSPGELFF. CDR3 bases: TGTGCCAGCAGCCAATCGGCAGGGGGTAGTCCCGGGGAGCTGTTTTTT.

This clonotype showed up many times. The genes are TRBV12-3 or TRBV12-4 and TRBJ2-6, with D hard to call. This CDR3 region has 13 residues. The ends were cut back, 6 bases at V and 2 bases at J, with 5 bases in the middle. CDR3 protein: CASSGTGANVLTF. CDR3 nucleotide sequence: TGTGCCAGCAGCGGTACTGGGGCCAACGTCCTGACTTTC.

This clonotype was detected ten times or more. The chain recombines TRBV4-1 with TRBJ2-6; D remains unclear. Germline values: CDR1 MGHRA, CDR2 YSYEKL. The CDR3 consists of 16 residues. V gave up 0 bases and J gave up 0 bases, with 6 bases separating them. As DNA, the CDR3 is TGCGCCAGCAGCCAAGATACCTACTCTGGGGCCAACGTCCTGACTTTC. It is translated as CASSQDTYSGANVLTF.

This clonotype showed up many times. The rearrangement joins TRBV4-1 to TRBJ1-2; no clear D. The V gene's germline CDR1 is MGHRA and CDR2 YSYEKL. This CDR3 has 11 amino acids. Trimming took off 4 bases at V and 5 bases at J, with 5 bases between the two ends. This CDR3 is CASSRGYGYTF. In nucleotides, the CDR3 is TGCGCCAGCAGCCGGGGATATGGCTACACCTTC.

This clonotype was seen at least ten times. V and J are TRBV4-1 and TRBJ2-2; 7 nucleotides agree with TRBD2. Germline CDR1 MGHRA, CDR2 YSYEKL. CDR3 length equals 15 residues. The V segment lost 5 bases and the J segment 7 bases; nucleotides outside the gene matches: 10. The CDR3 nucleotides are TGCGCCAGCAGCGGGCCGGGGGGTTCGGTCGGGGAGCTGTTTTTT. Translated: CASSGPGGSVGELFF.

In its sample, this clonotype was seen many times. V and J are TRBV21-1 and TRBJ2-5; TRBD2 reflects the table's D call only, with no check against the DNA. TRBV21-1 is marked as a pseudogene. CDR3 length: 17 residues. CDR3 amino acids: CASSKVKSGGAEETQYF. The CDR3 region has the DNA TGTGCCAGCAGCAAAGTTAAGAGCGGGGGGGCCGAAGAGACCCAGTACTTC.

This clonotype has at least ten counts. V gene TRBV5-1 combines with J gene TRBJ2-7, with D maybe TRBD2 (5 bases). CDR3 size: 15 residues. Germline CDR1 SGHRS, CDR2 YFSETQ. V lost 5 bases to trimming and J lost 3 bases, with 18 bases between them. The CDR3 region has the DNA TGCGCCAGCAGAACTTGGGTCGCAGGAGGCTACGAGCAGTACTTC. This encodes CASRTWVAGGYEQYF.

Remarks on this clonotype: This clone may be a read error of a much larger clone one base away. The chain combines TRBV5-1 with TRBJ2-5; 8 bases match TRBD1. The CDR3 extends over 14 amino acids. The junction had 10 bases not matched to a gene; V was cut back by 7 bases and J by 5 bases. The V gene's germline CDR1 is SGHRS and CDR2 YFSETQ. The CDR3 sequence: CASGPDRAAETQYF. DNA of the CDR3: TGCGCCAGCGGTCCGGACAGGGCAGCGGAGACCCAGTACTTC.

The table lists this clonotype with many counts. The rearrangement uses TRBV20-1 and TRBJ2-1, with 13 nucleotides matching TRBD2. Germline V gene data show CDR1 as DFQATT and CDR2 as SNEGSKA (reference sequence). Germline trimming cut 6 bases from V and 7 bases from J; bases unmatched to any gene: 6. The CDR3 extends over 14 amino acids. CDR3 region: CSADTSGGANEQFF. Here the CDR3 DNA reads TGCAGTGCAGACACTAGCGGGGGGGCTAATGAGCAGTTCTTC.

This clonotype was recorded at least ten times. CDR3 amino acids: CASSLTGLAGGEQFF. The CDR3 region has the DNA TGTGCCAGCAGCTTAACCGGACTAGCGGGGGGTGAGCAGTTCTTC. This sequence joins TRBV7-2 and TRBJ2-1, with 14 bases fitting TRBD2. The germline V gene has CDR1 SGHTA and CDR2 FQGNSA. Trimming cost V 2 bases and J 9 bases; bases outside gene matches: 3. The CDR3 covers 15 residues. Based on the CDR3 plus reference TRBV7-2 and TRBJ2-1, the full variable domain is GAGVSQSPSNKVTEKGKDVELRCDPISGHTALYWYRQSLGQGLEFLIYFQGNSAPDKSGLPSDRFSAERTGGSVSTLTIQRTQQEDSAVYLCASSLTGLAGGEQFFGPGTRLTVL.

This clonotype appeared many times. CDR3 bases: TGTGCCAGCAGCTTAACACTAGCGGGGCGGGGGACCCAGTACTTC. Encoded protein: CASSLTLAGRGTQYF. The chain uses TRBV7-2 and TRBJ2-5, with 10 bases fitting TRBD2. Germline CDR1 and CDR2: SGHTA and FQGNSA. This CDR3 spans 15 amino acids. Trimming took 2 bases from V and 7 from J; bases not matched to a gene: 7.

This clonotype was observed many times. The CDR3 DNA reads as TGTGCCAGCAGCCCTCTCAGCGGGGGGAACACCGGGGAGCTGTTTTTT. Encoded protein: CASSPLSGGNTGELFF. The chain combines TRBV4-2 with TRBJ2-2; 8 nucleotides agree with TRBD2. The CDR3 sequence is 16 residues long. The junction had 5 bases not matched to a gene; V was cut back by 4 bases and J by 1 base. Germline loops: CDR1 LGHNA, CDR2 YNFKEQ.

This clonotype was counted once. This chain joins TRBV12-3 or TRBV12-4 and TRBJ2-1; the D is unclear. Trimming stripped 8 bases from V and 10 bases from J, with 21 bases between. This CDR3 has 14 residues. CDR3: CASESGLPFYEQFF. CDR3 bases: TGTGCCAGCGAATCCGGGCTTCCCTTCTACGAGCAGTTCTTC.

This clonotype came up many times. The chain carries TRBV12-3 or TRBV12-4 and TRBJ2-1; D is unresolved. V was clipped by 5 bases and J by 0 bases, with 14 bases between them. The CDR3 is 16 residues long. The CDR3 sequence is CASSQRTRSSYNEQFF. The CDR3 DNA sequence: TGTGCCAGCAGTCAAAGGACCCGAAGCTCCTACAATGAGCAGTTCTTC.

This clonotype occurred many times. The rearrangement links TRBV7-9 to TRBJ1-2; D is undetermined. This CDR3 comprises 14 residues. Trimming removed 0 bases from V and 0 bases from J, with 5 bases in between. Per the germline V gene, CDR1 is SEHNR and CDR2 is FQNEAQ (reference sequence). Here the CDR3 reads CASSLALSNYGYTF. CDR3 nucleotide sequence: TGTGCCAGCAGCTTAGCTCTCTCTAACTATGGCTACACCTTC.

This clonotype was seen ten or more times. The genes are TRBV7-9 and TRBJ2-7, with 7 bases matching TRBD1. The J segment lost 0 bases and the V segment lost 0 bases, leaving 2 bases of the junction unmatched. The CDR3 is 15 amino acids. CDR1 is SEHNR, CDR2 FQNEAQ, per germline (reference sequence). The CDR3, as DNA: TGTGCCAGCAGCTTAGCCCGGGACAGCTCCTACGAGCAGTACGTC. As protein: CASSLARDSSYEQYV.

This clonotype showed up many times. V gene TRBV12-3 or TRBV12-4 combines with J gene TRBJ2-2; D not resolved. The CDR3 contains 16 residues. V was clipped by 0 bases and J by 4 bases, with 12 bases between them. Written as DNA, the CDR3 is TGTGCCAGCAGTTTAGCGCGCGTCACCCTCACCGGGGAGCTGTTTTTT. Translation gives CASSLARVTLTGELFF.